This T cell receptor beta chain was found in a study of T cell changes during pregnancy in multiple sclerosis. This CDR3 contains 15 residues. The J segment lost 4 bases and the V segment lost 3 bases, leaving 6 bases of the junction unmatched. Germline lookup yields CDR1 MDHEN and CDR2 SYDVKM. TCRdb's copy holds only in-frame clones and misses some; the assay was immunoSEQ multiplex PCR. The sample records fewer than 90,000 clones, about 94% being singletons. This chain joins TRBV28 and TRBJ1-2; TRBD1 matches at 9 bases. The material was peripheral blood, obtained after pregnancy. The sequence came from a female donor in good health, enrolled as a control in a pregnancy study. The DNA of the CDR3 is TGTGCCAGCAGTTTGTACAGGGGGCCTTTCTATGGCTACACCTTC. Its protein is CASSLYRGPFYGYTF.